The rows below give T cell receptor beta chains drawn from one sample of a study of cytomegalovirus exposure and HLA in healthy donors. Only in-frame clones appear in the TCRdb table, and some are missing; sequencing was by immunoSEQ multiplex PCR. The sample lists around 200,000 clones, roughly 80% occurring once. The specimen was PBMCs. The receptors were sampled from a man in his forties in good health and CMV-seropositive. Both conserved end residues are part of each CDR3. The D gene is left open where the match is weak. Clone size appears in some rows only: once, few, many, or a class for an expanded clone.

D	size	V	J	CDR3	DNA
TRBD1	NA	TRBV7-3	TRBJ1-2	CASSSGTGTGYTF	TGTGCCAGCAGCTCCGGGACAGGGACTGGCTACACCTTC
TRBD2	NA	TRBV19	TRBJ2-3	CASTLGTSGGTDTQYF	TGTGCCAGTACCCTCGGGACTAGCGGGGGCACAGATACGCAGTATTTT
TRBD1	NA	TRBV4-3	TRBJ2-3	CASSQEGGKVWGDTQYF	TGCGCCAGCAGCCAAGAAGGGGGCAAAGTCTGGGGAGATACGCAGTATTTT
NA	NA	TRBV9	TRBJ2-2	CASSVVVASATGELFF	TGTGCCAGCAGCGTAGTGGTGGCCAGCGCAACCGGGGAGCTGTTTTTT
NA	NA	TRBV28	TRBJ1-2	CASKEGIYGYTF	TGTGCCAGCAAGGAGGGAATCTATGGCTACACCTTC
NA	NA	TRBV27	TRBJ1-1	CASSAGVTEAFF	TGTGCCAGCAGTGCGGGGGTTACTGAAGCTTTCTTT
NA	NA	TRBV6-1	TRBJ1-1	CASSVNMNTEAFF	TGTGCCAGCAGTGTGAACATGAACACTGAAGCTTTCTTT
NA	NA	TRBV7-3	TRBJ1-1	CASSDSLNTEAFF	TGTGCCAGCAGCGACAGCTTGAACACTGAAGCTTTCTTT
TRBD1	few	TRBV11-2	TRBJ1-4	CASSLGDRGKEKLFF	TGTGCCAGCAGCTTAGGGGACAGGGGGAAGGAAAAACTGTTTTTT
NA	NA	TRBV7-2	TRBJ1-5	CASSLGGHEPQHF	TGTGCCAGCAGCTTAGGGGGGCATGAGCCCCAGCATTTT
TRBD2	NA	TRBV7-2	TRBJ2-3	CASSSLAGGGLDTQYF	TGTGCCAGCAGCTCATTAGCGGGGGGAGGTCTGGATACGCAGTATTTT
NA	NA	TRBV7-9	TRBJ2-7	CASSPSTGGIFHEQYF	TGTGCCAGCAGCCCGAGTACAGGTGGGATCTTCCACGAGCAGTACTTC
NA	once	TRBV6-1	TRBJ2-7	CASRAPGVYEQYF	TGTGCCAGCAGGGCCCCCGGGGTCTACGAGCAGTACTTC
TRBD1	NA	TRBV4-3	TRBJ1-1	CASSQELQGATEAFF	TGCGCCAGCAGCCAAGAATTACAGGGGGCAACTGAAGCTTTCTTT
NA	NA	TRBV7-9	TRBJ1-4	CASSLTAANEKLFF	TGTGCCAGCAGCTTAACAGCCGCTAATGAAAAACTGTTTTTT
NA	NA	TRBV4-3	TRBJ2-7	CASSQDLARYEQYF	TGCGCCAGCAGCCAAGACCTGGCTCGCTACGAGCAGTACTTC
NA	NA	TRBV15	TRBJ1-5	CATSRVGLAGDSGNQPQHF	TGTGCCACCAGCAGAGTAGGTTTGGCAGGGGATAGCGGCAATCAGCCCCAGCATTTT
TRBD2	NA	TRBV7-2	TRBJ2-2	CASSVASGGRTGELFF	TGTGCCAGCAGCGTAGCTAGCGGGGGACGCACCGGGGAGCTGTTTTTT
NA	NA	TRBV7-9	TRBJ2-7	CASSLARSYEQYF	TGTGCCAGCAGCTTAGCCCGCTCCTACGAGCAGTACTTC
TRBD1	NA	TRBV5-4	TRBJ2-2	CASSLVGGQGSTGELFF	TGTGCCAGCAGCTTGGTCGGGGGACAGGGTAGCACCGGGGAGCTGTTTTTT
NA	NA	TRBV5-4	TRBJ1-4	CASSDDSLTNEKLFF	TGTGCCAGCAGCGACGACAGCCTCACTAATGAAAAACTGTTTTTT
TRBD1	NA	TRBV28	TRBJ2-7	CASSWDSSYEQYF	TGTGCCAGCAGTTGGGACAGCTCCTACGAGCAGTACTTC
NA	NA	TRBV7-6	TRBJ2-7	CASSSGHASYEQYF	TGTGCCAGCAGCTCCGGACACGCGTCCTACGAGCAGTACTTC
TRBD1	NA	TRBV19	TRBJ2-5	CASSEGGTGGLETQYF	TGTGCCAGTAGTGAGGGCGGGACAGGGGGCTTGGAGACCCAGTACTTC
TRBD2	once	TRBV2	TRBJ2-1	CASSRPSGVYNEQFF	TGTGCCAGCAGTCGGCCTAGCGGGGTTTACAATGAGCAGTTCTTC
NA	NA	TRBV7-3	TRBJ2-1	CASSPGGGHEQFF	TGTGCCAGCAGCCCTGGGGGGGGCCATGAGCAGTTCTTC
NA	NA	TRBV27	TRBJ1-5	CASSLGGASGNQPQHF	TGTGCCAGCAGTTTAGGGGGGGCGTCGGGCAATCAGCCCCAGCATTTT
NA	NA	TRBV5-1	TRBJ2-1	CASSLDSGRFSNEQFF	TGCGCCAGCAGCTTGGATTCAGGCCGCTTTTCCAATGAGCAGTTCTTC
NA	NA	TRBV2	TRBJ1-2	CASRRTGSYGYTF	TGTGCCAGCAGGAGAACAGGCTCCTATGGCTACACCTTC
NA	NA	TRBV4-1	TRBJ2-1	CASSHTSGSYNEQFF	TGCGCCAGCAGCCACACCAGCGGTTCCTACAATGAGCAGTTCTTC
TRBD2	NA	TRBV5-1	TRBJ2-3	CASGRAGGGTDTQYF	TGCGCCAGCGGGCGTGCGGGGGGTGGCACAGATACGCAGTATTTT
TRBD2	NA	TRBV13	TRBJ2-7	CASSFSGGVLEQYF	TGTGCCAGCAGCTTTAGCGGGGGGGTCCTCGAGCAGTACTTC
NA	NA	TRBV7-9	TRBJ2-5	CASSYPVHMYQETQYF	TGTGCCAGCAGTTACCCAGTACACATGTACCAAGAGACCCAGTACTTC
TRBD2	NA	TRBV5-1	TRBJ2-3	CASSSARGFPDTQYF	TGCGCCAGCTCCTCTGCGCGGGGGTTTCCAGATACGCAGTATTTT
NA	NA	TRBV29-1	TRBJ2-1	CSVLDRTSYNEQFF	TGCAGCGTCCTAGACAGGACCTCCTACAATGAGCAGTTCTTC
TRBD2	few	TRBV7-8	TRBJ2-1	CASGPRGSSSYNEQFF	TGTGCCAGTGGACCGCGGGGGAGTAGCTCCTACAATGAGCAGTTCTTC
TRBD1	NA	TRBV29-1	TRBJ2-5	CSVRQGGETQYF	TGCAGCGTTCGACAGGGGGGAGAGACCCAGTACTTC
NA	NA	TRBV6-6	TRBJ1-1	CASAQAGDEPEAFF	TGTGCCAGCGCGCAAGCAGGCGACGAACCTGAAGCTTTCTTT
NA	once	TRBV19	TRBJ2-7	CASSPGTAGYEQYF	TGTGCCAGTAGTCCCGGTACCGCGGGGTACGAGCAGTACTTC
NA	NA	TRBV19	TRBJ2-4	CTWGVELAKNIQYF	TGCACCTGGGGGGTCGAACTAGCCAAAAACATTCAGTACTTC
NA	NA	TRBV6-1	TRBJ2-3	CASRTRGTGTQYF	TGTGCCAGCAGGACTAGGGGAACGGGTACGCAGTATTTT
TRBD2	NA	TRBV5-6	TRBJ2-7	CASSFIRTGGLHEQYF	TGTGCCAGCAGCTTTATTAGAACGGGGGGGCTCCACGAGCAGTACTTC
NA	once	TRBV7-3	TRBJ1-2	CASSLGQARGYTF	TGTGCCAGCAGCTTAGGGCAGGCCCGAGGCTACACCTTC
TRBD1	few	TRBV18	TRBJ2-5	CASRTGPETQYF	TGTGCCAGTCGGACAGGGCCCGAGACCCAGTACTTC
NA	NA	TRBV7-9	TRBJ1-3	CSSSLRTPGGGNTIYF	TGTTCCAGCAGTTTACGTACCCCGGGAGGAGGAAACACCATATATTTT
TRBD1	NA	TRBV15	TRBJ1-5	CATSIGRGFPGNQPQHF	TGTGCCACCAGCATTGGCAGGGGGTTTCCTGGCAATCAGCCCCAGCATTTT
NA	once	TRBV30	TRBJ2-5	CAWSGGAETQYF	TGTGCCTGGAGTGGGGGCGCAGAGACCCAGTACTTC
TRBD1	once	TRBV10-3	TRBJ1-2	CAISVGTGGSGYTF	TGTGCCATCAGTGTGGGGACAGGGGGAAGTGGCTACACCTTC
NA	once	TRBV30	TRBJ2-3	CAWSSSAGGRSTDTQYF	TGTGCCTGGAGTTCGAGTGCCGGGGGGCGAAGTACAGATACGCAGTATTTT
TRBD1	NA	TRBV15	TRBJ1-1	CATSSLSGTANTEAFF	TGTGCCACCAGCAGTTTATCCGGGACAGCGAACACTGAAGCTTTCTTT
TRBD1	NA	TRBV7-2	TRBJ1-2	CASSPRQGANYGYTF	TGTGCCAGCAGCCCTAGACAGGGGGCAAACTATGGCTACACCTTC
NA	NA	TRBV7-9	TRBJ2-5	CASSLLARGEETQYF	TGTGCCAGCAGCTTACTGGCCAGGGGCGAAGAGACCCAGTACTTC
NA	NA	TRBV5-8	TRBJ2-1	CASSSLDWPSYNEQFF	TGTGCCAGCAGCTCATTGGACTGGCCCTCCTACAATGAGCAGTTCTTC
NA	once	TRBV2	TRBJ2-3	CASSSTRSTDTQYF	TGTGCCAGCAGTTCAACTCGTAGCACAGATACGCAGTATTTT
NA	NA	TRBV30	TRBJ1-2	CAWSDVVRIYGYTF	TGTGCCTGGAGTGATGTCGTCAGGATCTATGGCTACACCTTC
TRBD2	NA	TRBV7-3	TRBJ2-1	CASSLLGEGNEQFF	TGTGCCAGCAGCTTATTGGGGGAGGGCAATGAGCAGTTCTTC
NA	NA	TRBV27	TRBJ1-1	CASTPTGPNTEAFF	TGTGCCAGCACCCCGACAGGCCCCAACACTGAAGCTTTCTTT
TRBD1	NA	TRBV10-3	TRBJ1-1	CAIRPGQTNTEAFF	TGTGCCATCAGACCGGGACAGACAAACACTGAAGCTTTCTTT
NA	NA	TRBV5-6	TRBJ2-3	CASSLWAGPDTQYF	TGTGCCAGCAGCTTATGGGCAGGGCCAGATACGCAGTATTTT